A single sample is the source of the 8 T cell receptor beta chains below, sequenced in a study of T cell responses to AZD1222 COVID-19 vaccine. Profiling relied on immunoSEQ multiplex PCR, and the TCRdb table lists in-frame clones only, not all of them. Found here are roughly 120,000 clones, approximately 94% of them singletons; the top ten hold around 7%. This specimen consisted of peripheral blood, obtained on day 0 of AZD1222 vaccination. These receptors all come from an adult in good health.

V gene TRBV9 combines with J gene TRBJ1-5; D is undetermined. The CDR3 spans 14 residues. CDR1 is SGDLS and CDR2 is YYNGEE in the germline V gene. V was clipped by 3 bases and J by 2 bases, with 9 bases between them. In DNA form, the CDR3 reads TGTGCCAGCAGCGAGGGTTTGGGCAATCAGCCCCAGCATTTT. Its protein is CASSEGLGNQPQHF.

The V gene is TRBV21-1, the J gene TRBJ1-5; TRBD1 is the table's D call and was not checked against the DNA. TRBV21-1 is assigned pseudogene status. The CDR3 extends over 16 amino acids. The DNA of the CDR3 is TGTGCCAGGATCCGGGACAGGGGGCATAGCAATCAGCCCCAGCATTTT. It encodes CARIRDRGHSNQPQHF.

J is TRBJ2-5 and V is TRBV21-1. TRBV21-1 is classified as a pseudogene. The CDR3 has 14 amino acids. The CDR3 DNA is TGTGCCAGCAGCAAGATCCTAGGGCAAGAGACCCAGTACTTC. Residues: CASSKILGQETQYF.

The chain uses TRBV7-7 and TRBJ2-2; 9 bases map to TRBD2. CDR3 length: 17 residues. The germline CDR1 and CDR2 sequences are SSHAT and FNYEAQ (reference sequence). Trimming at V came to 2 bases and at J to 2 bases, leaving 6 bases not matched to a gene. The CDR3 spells CASSLRASGINTGELFF. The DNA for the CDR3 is TGTGCCAGCAGCTTACGGGCTAGCGGGATCAACACCGGGGAGCTGTTTTTT.

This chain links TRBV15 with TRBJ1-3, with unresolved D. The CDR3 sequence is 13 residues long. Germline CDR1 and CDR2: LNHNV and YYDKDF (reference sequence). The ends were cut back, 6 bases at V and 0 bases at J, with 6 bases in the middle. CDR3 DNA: TGTGCCACCAGTCGGGACTCTGGAAACACCATATATTTT. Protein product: CATSRDSGNTIYF.

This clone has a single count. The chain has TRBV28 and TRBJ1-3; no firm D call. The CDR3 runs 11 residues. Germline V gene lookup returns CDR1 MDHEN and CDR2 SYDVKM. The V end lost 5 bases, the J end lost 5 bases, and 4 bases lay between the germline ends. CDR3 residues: CASSIRNTIYF. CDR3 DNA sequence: TGTGCCAGCAGTATTAGAAACACCATATATTTT.

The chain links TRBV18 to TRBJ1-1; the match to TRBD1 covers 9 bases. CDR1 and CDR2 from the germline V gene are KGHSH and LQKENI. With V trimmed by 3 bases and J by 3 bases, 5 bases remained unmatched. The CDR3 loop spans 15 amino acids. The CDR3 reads CASSPAGTGHTEAFF. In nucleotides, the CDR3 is TGTGCCAGCTCACCTGCCGGGACAGGGCACACTGAAGCTTTCTTT.

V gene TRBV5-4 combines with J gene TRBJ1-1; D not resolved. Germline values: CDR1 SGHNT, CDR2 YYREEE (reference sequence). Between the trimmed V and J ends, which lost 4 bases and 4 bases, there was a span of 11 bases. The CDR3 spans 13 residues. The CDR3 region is CASSPDWSTEAFF. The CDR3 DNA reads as TGTGCCAGCAGCCCGGACTGGAGCACTGAAGCTTTCTTT.